The 23 T cell receptor beta chains given below trace back to one sample, sequenced in a study of CD8 T cells in Susac syndrome. Random hexamers were used to reverse transcribe the RNA input (roughly 0.5 to 1 ug). From the immunoSEQ multiplex PCR reads, TCRdb called clonotypes with MiXCR, one entry per CDR3 protein. The data show some 58,000 distinct CDR3 sequences, with 95% seen just once and 0.75% held by the top ten. The sample consisted of CD8+ T cells from PBMCs. Receptors originate from a human donor with Susac syndrome.

This chain connects TRBV28 to TRBJ2-7, with 8 bases identical to TRBD1. Trimming removed 6 bases from V and 3 bases from J; junction bases left unmatched: 7. CDR3 length: 14 residues. The germline gives CDR1 MDHEN, CDR2 SYDVKM. The CDR3 reads CASSEPDRVYEQYF. As DNA, the CDR3 is TGTGCCAGCAGCGAACCGGACAGGGTCTACGAGCAGTACTTC. Full variable domain (outside the CDR3, taken from reference TRBV28 and TRBJ2-7): DVKVTQSSRYLVKRTGEKVFLECVQDMDHENMFWYRQDPGLGLRLIYFSYDVKMKEKGDIPEGYSVSREKKERFSLILESASTNQTSMYLCASSEPDRVYEQYFGPGTRLTVT.

This chain uses TRBV4-1 with TRBJ2-3; maybe TRBD1 (5 bases). This CDR3 spans 17 amino acids. From germline, CDR1 is MGHRA and CDR2 YSYEKL. V shed 1 base and J shed 2 bases, with 16 bases lying between them. The CDR3 loop reads CASSQGSVRANTDTQYF. The CDR3 nucleotides are TGCGCCAGCAGCCAAGGGTCAGTCAGGGCCAACACAGATACGCAGTATTTT.

The CDR3 is CASSQGPLHDEQFF. The CDR3 DNA is TGTGCCAGCAGCCAGGGACCGCTCCATGATGAGCAGTTCTTC. This chain joins TRBV7-8 and TRBJ2-1; TRBD1 or TRBD2 may be the D gene (5 bases each). The V end was cut by 5 bases, the J end by 8 bases, with 16 bases between. CDR1 SGHVS and CDR2 FQNEAQ come from the germline V gene. This CDR3 has 14 residues.

V gene TRBV20-1 combines with J gene TRBJ2-7; the match to TRBD1 covers 7 bases. J lost 0 bases, V lost 3 bases, and 2 bases had no gene match. There are 13 residues in the CDR3. Per germline, CDR1 DFQATT and CDR2 SNEGSKA (reference sequence). This chain's CDR3 is CSASNRGSYEQYF. The CDR3 nucleotides read TGCAGTGCTAGTAACAGGGGCTCCTACGAGCAGTACTTC.

The chain recombines TRBV20-1 with TRBJ2-1, with 7 bases that match TRBD1. CDR3 length: 15 residues. Losses at the gene ends were 4 bases for V and 4 bases for J; bases not matched to a gene: 10. CDR1 and CDR2 from the germline V gene are DFQATT and SNEGSKA (reference sequence). The CDR3 loop is CSAKPTGRTYNEQFF. DNA of the CDR3: TGCAGTGCTAAACCGACAGGGCGGACTTACAATGAGCAGTTCTTC.

The chain is built from TRBV9 and TRBJ1-1; possible D gene TRBD1, 5 bases. Per the germline V gene, CDR1 is SGDLS and CDR2 is YYNGEE. V was pared by 2 bases and J by 4 bases, with 12 bases between. This CDR3 contains 14 residues. The CDR3 coding sequence is TGTGCCAGCAGCGTTAGCGGCGGGGGCACTGAAGCTTTCTTT. Protein product: CASSVSGGGTEAFF.

The chain recombines TRBV28 with TRBJ2-5, with D tentatively TRBD1 or TRBD2 (5 bases each). The CDR3 runs 18 residues. Germline-derived CDR1 and CDR2 are MDHEN and SYDVKM. Trimming took 3 bases from V and 1 from J, leaving 21 bases between them. CDR3 DNA sequence: TGTGCCAGCAGTTTGTTCAGTGGGGCTAGCAGCCTCCAAGAGACCCAGTACTTC. It is translated as CASSLFSGASSLQETQYF. The full variable domain, rest sourced from reference TRBV28 and TRBJ2-5, is DVKVTQSSRYLVKRTGEKVFLECVQDMDHENMFWYRQDPGLGLRLIYFSYDVKMKEKGDIPEGYSVSREKKERFSLILESASTNQTSMYLCASSLFSGASSLQETQYFGPGTRLLVL.

The chain employs TRBV20-1 and TRBJ1-1, with D perhaps TRBD1 (5 bases). V dropped 5 bases and J dropped 4 bases, with 11 bases sitting between them. The CDR3 totals 12 residues. Germline loops: CDR1 DFQATT, CDR2 SNEGSKA (reference sequence). Here the CDR3 DNA reads TGCAGTGCTCTCCCCGGGGGCACTGAAGCTTTCTTT. Amino acid sequence: CSALPGGTEAFF.

J is TRBJ2-5 and V is TRBV7-3; tentatively, D is TRBD1 (6 bases). This CDR3 spans 14 amino acids. The V gene lost 3 bases and the J gene lost 5 bases, with 13 bases spanning the gap. The germline V gene has CDR1 SGHTA and CDR2 FQGTGA. In DNA form, the CDR3 reads TGTGCCAGCAGCTTTTCAGGGGCCGGGGAGACCCAGTACTTC. Encoded protein: CASSFSGAGETQYF.

V usage is TRBV9 and J usage is TRBJ1-2; D may be TRBD1 (5 bases). V lost 0 bases, J lost 6 bases, and 9 bases lay in between. Germline CDR1 reads SGDLS; CDR2 reads YYNGEE. The CDR3 has 13 amino acids. CDR3 DNA: TGTGCCAGCAGCGTAGGAGGGGTGAATGGCTACACCTTC. It is translated as CASSVGGVNGYTF.

The chain combines TRBV19 with TRBJ2-7; D is possibly TRBD1 (5 bases). CDR1 is LNHDA, CDR2 SQIVND, per germline (reference sequence). The CDR3 loop spans 13 amino acids. Trimming stripped 7 bases from V and 3 bases from J, with 13 bases between. CDR3 region: CASTGLSDYEQYF. For the CDR3, the DNA is TGTGCCAGTACAGGGTTATCCGACTACGAGCAGTACTTC. Combining the CDR3 with reference TRBV19 and TRBJ2-7 gives the whole variable domain DGGITQSPKYLFRKEGQNVTLSCEQNLNHDAMYWYRQDPGQGLRLIYYSQIVNDFQKGDIAEGYSVSREKKESFPLTVTSAQKNPTAFYLCASTGLSDYEQYFGPGTRLTVT.

This chain's CDR3 is CSARALEETQYF. The CDR3, as DNA: TGCAGTGCTAGAGCCCTGGAAGAGACCCAGTACTTC. The rearrangement links TRBV20-1 to TRBJ2-5; no clear D gene. Germline V lookup: CDR1 DFQATT, CDR2 SNEGSKA (reference sequence). V shed 1 base and J shed 3 bases, with 6 bases lying between them. There are 12 residues in the CDR3.

The V gene is TRBV18, the J gene TRBJ1-5; possible D gene TRBD1, 5 bases. With 3 bases removed from V and 1 base from J, the gap between germline ends came to 16 bases. Germline loops: CDR1 KGHSH, CDR2 LQKENI. There are 17 residues in the CDR3. CDR3 amino acids: CASSPFIPGISNQPQHF. The CDR3 coding sequence is TGTGCCAGCTCACCTTTCATCCCAGGGATCAGCAATCAGCCCCAGCATTTT.

This chain uses TRBV23-1 with TRBJ2-4, with a weak D call TRBD2 (5 bases). TRBV23-1 is given ORF status, its function remaining uncertain. The ends were cut back, 4 bases at V and 10 bases at J, with 14 bases in the middle. This CDR3 contains 13 residues. The CDR3 DNA sequence: TGCGCCAGCAGTCCCCGGAGGCGCGGGATTCAGTACTTC. Its protein product is CASSPRRRGIQYF.

The sample holds one count of this clonotype. The chain carries TRBV14 and TRBJ2-2; no reliable D call. V dropped 0 bases and J dropped 3 bases, with 8 bases sitting between them. The CDR3 covers 15 residues. Germline CDR1 SGHDN, CDR2 FVKESK. The CDR3 nucleotides read TGTGCCAGCAGCCAAGACGACGGCGACACCGGGGAGCTGTTTTTT. It codes for CASSQDDGDTGELFF.

The chain has TRBV19 and TRBJ1-2; the D gene is possibly TRBD1 (6 bases). The V gene's germline CDR1 is LNHDA and CDR2 SQIVND (reference sequence). V was shortened by 11 bases and J by 5 bases, with 9 bases between the two germline ends. The CDR3 covers 10 residues. The CDR3 is CASQGYGYTF. The CDR3 bases are TGTGCCTCACAGGGATATGGCTACACCTTC.

In nucleotides, the CDR3 is TGCGCCAGCAGCCAAGATAGCGGGGGCTCCTACGAGCAGTACTTC. It yields the protein CASSQDSGGSYEQYF. The rearrangement uses TRBV4-3 and TRBJ2-7, with 9 bases fitting TRBD2. This CDR3 region has 15 residues. The ends lost 0 bases at V and 0 bases at J; junction bases unmatched: 0. Germline loops: CDR1 LGHNA, CDR2 YSLEER.

V usage is TRBV7-2 and J usage is TRBJ1-2; unclear D gene. V was cut by 1 base and J by 2 bases, with 2 bases left in between. CDR1 and CDR2 from the germline V gene are SGHTA and FQGNSA. The CDR3 sequence is 12 residues long. The DNA of the CDR3 is TGTGCCAGCAGCTTAGAAAACTATGGCTACACCTTC. It encodes CASSLENYGYTF.

This clonotype was counted a single time. V is TRBV29-1 and J is TRBJ2-3, with 8 bases aligning to TRBD2. The germline V gene encodes CDR1 SQVTM and CDR2 ANQGSEA. The CDR3 is made up of 16 amino acids. The trim removed 7 bases at V and 0 bases at J, leaving 12 bases unmatched. CDR3 DNA sequence: TGCAGCGCCGGAGGTGTACGGGGGGGGAGCACAGATACGCAGTATTTT. Its translation: CSAGGVRGGSTDTQYF.

The rearrangement links TRBV20-1 to TRBJ2-7, with unresolved D. The CDR3 is 15 amino acids. Trimming removed 0 bases from V and 7 bases from J, with 19 bases in between. CDR1 is DFQATT, CDR2 SNEGSKA, per germline (reference sequence). The CDR3 DNA is TGCAGTGCTAGAGATCTGAGCGTGGGAAGGCGAGAGCAGTACTTC. Its translation: CSARDLSVGRREQYF.

The CDR3 nucleotides read TGTGCCAGCAGCCAAGGGGGCATACGGGAGGGCACTGAAGCTTTCTTT. This codes for CASSQGGIREGTEAFF. The J gene is TRBJ1-1, the V gene TRBV14; D may be TRBD1 (5 bases). CDR1 and CDR2 (germline): SGHDN, FVKESK. The CDR3 covers 16 residues. The V gene lost 1 base and the J gene lost 4 bases, with 16 bases spanning the gap.

V is TRBV7-3 and J is TRBJ1-1; D gene unclear. Trimming removed 2 bases at V and 0 bases at J, with 4 bases between. The CDR3 contains 13 residues. Germline lookup yields CDR1 SGHTA and CDR2 FQGTGA. For the CDR3, the DNA is TGTGCCAGCAGCTTATGGTTGAACACTGAAGCTTTCTTT. It encodes CASSLWLNTEAFF.

The genes are TRBV2 and TRBJ1-2, with a possible D match to TRBD1 (6 bases). CDR3 length equals 10 residues. Germline CDR1 reads SNHLY; CDR2 reads FYNNEI. Trimming shortened V by 8 bases and J by 6 bases, and 7 bases separated the two germline ends. CDR3 loop: CASGGHGYTF. CDR3 DNA: TGTGCCAGCGGGGGGCATGGCTACACCTTC. The full variable domain, its missing parts supplied by reference TRBV2 and TRBJ1-2, is EPEVTQTPSHQVTQMGQEVILRCVPISNHLYFYWYRQILGQKVEFLVSFYNNEISEKSEIFDDQFSVERPDGSNFTLKIRSTKLEDSAMYFCASGGHGYTFGSGTRLTVV.